This T cell receptor beta chain was sequenced for a study of T cell clonality in common variable immunodeficiency. The CVID group had roughly 15 females and around 29 males, mean age about 36. Patients and controls were mostly of Caucasian heritage. Blood came from CVID subjects not ill and not taking immunomodulatory or immunosuppressive medication. Blood samples were heparinized, roughly 4.5 to 8.5 ml per donor. Points on this clone: Its specificity is not known. The read terminates 3 residues ahead of where the CDR3 ends, so the germline J gene completes it.

Broader study findings: Fewer deletions and N-nucleotide insertions were reportedly seen in common variable immunodeficiency TCR beta sequences.

V gave up 1 base and J gave up 10 bases, with 15 bases separating them. CDR3 size: 15 residues. This table comes from immunoSEQ multiplex PCR, and its TCRdb copy is limited to in-frame clones, with some not included. This specimen shows about 15,000 clones; the ten leading clones hold roughly 4.5%. The specimen sequenced was peripheral blood mononuclear cells. The V gene is TRBV5-7, the J gene TRBJ1-6, with a possible D match to TRBD1 (5 bases). TRBV5-7 is annotated as an ORF whose role is uncertain. The clonotype originates from a human donor with common variable immunodeficiency. The CDR3 protein is CASSLLIDRLSPLHF. CDR3 bases read: TGTGCCAGCAGCTTGCTCATCGACAGATTGTCACCC.